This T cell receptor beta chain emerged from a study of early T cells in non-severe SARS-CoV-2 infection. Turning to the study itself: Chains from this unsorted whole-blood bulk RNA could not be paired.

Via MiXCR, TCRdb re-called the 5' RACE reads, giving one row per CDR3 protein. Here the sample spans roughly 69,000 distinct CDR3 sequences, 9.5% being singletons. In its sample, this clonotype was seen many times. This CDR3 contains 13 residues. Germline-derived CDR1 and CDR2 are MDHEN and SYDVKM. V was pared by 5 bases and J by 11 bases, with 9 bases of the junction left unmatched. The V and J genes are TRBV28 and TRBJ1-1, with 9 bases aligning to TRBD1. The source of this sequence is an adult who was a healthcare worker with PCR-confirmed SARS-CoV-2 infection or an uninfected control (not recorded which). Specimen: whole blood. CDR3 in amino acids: CASSGPGQGRAFF. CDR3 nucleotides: TGTGCCAGCAGTGGCCCCGGACAGGGGAGGGCTTTCTTT.